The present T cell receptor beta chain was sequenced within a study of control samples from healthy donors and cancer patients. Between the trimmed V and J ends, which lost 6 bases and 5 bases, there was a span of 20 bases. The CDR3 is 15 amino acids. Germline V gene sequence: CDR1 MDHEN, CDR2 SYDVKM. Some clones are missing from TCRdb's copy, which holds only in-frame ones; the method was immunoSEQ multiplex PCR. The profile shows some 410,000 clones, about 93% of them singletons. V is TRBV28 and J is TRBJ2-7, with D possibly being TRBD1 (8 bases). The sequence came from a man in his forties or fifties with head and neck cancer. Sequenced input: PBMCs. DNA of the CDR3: TGTGCCAGCAGCCTCCCACAGGGGGGGATCAACGAGCAGTACTTC. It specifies CASSLPQGGINEQYF. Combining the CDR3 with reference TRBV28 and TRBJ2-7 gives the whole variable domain DVKVTQSSRYLVKRTGEKVFLECVQDMDHENMFWYRQDPGLGLRLIYFSYDVKMKEKGDIPEGYSVSREKKERFSLILESASTNQTSMYLCASSLPQGGINEQYFGPGTRLTVT.